A selection of T cell receptor beta chains follows, all from one sample in a study of T cell repertoires in cytomegalovirus infection. One entry per CDR3 protein results from TCRdb running MiXCR on the reads. The table includes fewer than 350,000 distinct CDR3 sequences, under 20% detected once. Sequenced sample: PBMCs. Receptors were obtained from a human donor in good health (CMV status not recorded). Some clones in this sample may be carry-over from other donors' samples. Each CDR3 is given with its conserved first and last residue. D genes are given only for firm matches. Part of the rows lack a size; the others show once, few, many or a class for expanded clones.

d_gene: TRBD1; j_gene: TRBJ1-2; v_gene: TRBV5-5; abundance: -; CDR3aa: CASSLSTGLEYGYTF; CDR3nt: TGTGCCAGCAGCCTATCGACAGGGCTGGAATATGGCTACACCTTC
d_gene: -; j_gene: TRBJ1-5; v_gene: TRBV11-1; abundance: -; CDR3aa: CASSLGPAGVVNQPQHF; CDR3nt: TGTGCCAGCAGCTTAGGCCCAGCGGGTGTTGTGAATCAGCCCCAGCATTTT
d_gene: -; j_gene: TRBJ1-1; v_gene: TRBV6-6; abundance: few; CDR3aa: CASSRRPTDYVKMNTEAFF; CDR3nt: TGTGCCAGCAGTCGACGGCCGACAGACTACGTAAAGATGAACACTGAAGCTTTCTTT
d_gene: -; j_gene: TRBJ2-7; v_gene: TRBV7-2; abundance: many; CDR3aa: CASSSTGNEQYF; CDR3nt: TGTGCCAGCAGCTCGACGGGAAACGAGCAGTACTTC
d_gene: TRBD1; j_gene: TRBJ1-1; v_gene: TRBV10-3; abundance: few; CDR3aa: CAISDVIGTGGTEAFF; CDR3nt: TGTGCCATCAGTGATGTGATAGGGACAGGGGGAACTGAAGCTTTCTTT
d_gene: -; j_gene: TRBJ1-2; v_gene: TRBV7-2; abundance: many; CDR3aa: CASSLTESSYYGYTF; CDR3nt: TGTGCCAGCAGCTTAACAGAGTCCTCCTACTATGGCTACACCTTC
d_gene: TRBD1; j_gene: TRBJ2-7; v_gene: TRBV28; abundance: few; CDR3aa: CASRSRTGEQYF; CDR3nt: TGTGCCAGCAGATCTCGGACAGGAGAGCAGTACTTC
d_gene: -; j_gene: TRBJ2-1; v_gene: TRBV5-5; abundance: -; CDR3aa: CASSFAARPAYNEQFF; CDR3nt: TGTGCCAGCAGCTTTGCAGCGAGACCCGCCTACAATGAGCAGTTCTTC
d_gene: -; j_gene: TRBJ1-6; v_gene: TRBV7-9; abundance: few; CDR3aa: CASSLGRGRYNSPLHF; CDR3nt: TGTGCCAGCAGCCTTGGGCGGGGGAGGTATAATTCACCCCTCCACTTT
d_gene: TRBD1; j_gene: TRBJ1-2; v_gene: TRBV10-3; abundance: -; CDR3aa: CAISEGQGRYGYTF; CDR3nt: TGTGCCATCAGTGAGGGACAGGGTCGCTATGGCTACACCTTC
d_gene: -; j_gene: TRBJ1-6; v_gene: TRBV28; abundance: -; CDR3aa: CASSPRGDSPLHF; CDR3nt: TGTGCCAGCAGCCCCAGGGGCGATTCACCCCTCCACTTT
d_gene: -; j_gene: TRBJ1-5; v_gene: TRBV7-8; abundance: many; CDR3aa: CASSRSDQPQHF; CDR3nt: TGTGCCAGCAGCCGTTCGGATCAGCCCCAGCATTTT
d_gene: -; j_gene: TRBJ2-5; v_gene: TRBV28; abundance: few; CDR3aa: CASRLTGKVDGETQYF; CDR3nt: TGTGCCAGCAGGCTGACTGGGAAGGTCGATGGGGAGACCCAGTACTTC
d_gene: -; j_gene: TRBJ1-2; v_gene: TRBV4-1; abundance: -; CDR3aa: CASSQVKPSTTFYGYTF; CDR3nt: TGCGCCAGCAGCCAAGTCAAACCCTCCACAACTTTCTATGGCTACACCTTC
d_gene: -; j_gene: TRBJ2-3; v_gene: TRBV24-1; abundance: -; CDR3aa: CATSDSGVGDTQYF; CDR3nt: TGTGCCACCAGTGATTCCGGGGTTGGCGATACGCAGTATTTT
d_gene: -; j_gene: TRBJ1-6; v_gene: TRBV4-2; abundance: -; CDR3aa: CASSQDIEQGYNSPLHF; CDR3nt: TGTGCCAGCAGCCAAGATATCGAGCAGGGTTATAATTCACCCCTCCACTTT
d_gene: -; j_gene: TRBJ2-3; v_gene: TRBV7-3; abundance: many; CDR3aa: CASSAQSIDTQYF; CDR3nt: TGTGCCAGCAGCGCCCAGAGCATAGATACGCAGTATTTT
d_gene: TRBD2; j_gene: TRBJ2-1; v_gene: TRBV20-1; abundance: -; CDR3aa: CSAPTPLLRGGSYNEQFF; CDR3nt: TGCAGTGCTCCCACCCCCCTTTTGCGGGGGGGCTCCTACAATGAGCAGTTCTTC
d_gene: TRBD1; j_gene: TRBJ1-5; v_gene: TRBV30; abundance: -; CDR3aa: CAWSIPQGPSNQPQHF; CDR3nt: TGTGCCTGGAGTATCCCACAGGGGCCGAGCAATCAGCCCCAGCATTTT
d_gene: -; j_gene: TRBJ2-5; v_gene: TRBV6-1; abundance: -; CDR3aa: CASSQSARETQYF; CDR3nt: TGTGCCAGCAGTCAATCGGCGAGAGAGACCCAGTACTTC
d_gene: TRBD1; j_gene: TRBJ2-5; v_gene: TRBV29-1; abundance: -; CDR3aa: CSVRPGQFQETQYF; CDR3nt: TGCAGCGTCCGACCGGGACAGTTCCAAGAGACCCAGTACTTC
d_gene: TRBD1; j_gene: TRBJ2-7; v_gene: TRBV2; abundance: -; CDR3aa: CASSDGTGSYEQYF; CDR3nt: TGTGCCAGCAGTGATGGGACAGGCTCCTACGAGCAGTACTTC
d_gene: TRBD1; j_gene: TRBJ2-5; v_gene: TRBV5-4; abundance: -; CDR3aa: CASSSTQGAETQYF; CDR3nt: TGTGCCAGCAGCTCGACACAGGGGGCGGAGACCCAGTACTTC
d_gene: -; j_gene: TRBJ2-1; v_gene: TRBV7-9; abundance: many; CDR3aa: CASSPGAVRLKNEQFF; CDR3nt: TGTGCCAGCAGCCCCGGGGCAGTCCGTCTGAAAAATGAGCAGTTCTTC
d_gene: TRBD2; j_gene: TRBJ2-7; v_gene: TRBV12-3/TRBV12-4; abundance: few; CDR3aa: CASSLLAGATYEQYF; CDR3nt: TGTGCCAGCAGCTTACTAGCGGGGGCCACCTACGAGCAGTACTTC
d_gene: -; j_gene: TRBJ2-5; v_gene: TRBV7-7; abundance: many; CDR3aa: CASSSGGGTGKETQYF; CDR3nt: TGTGCTAGCAGCTCCGGGGGGGGGACAGGCAAAGAGACCCAGTACTTC
d_gene: TRBD1; j_gene: TRBJ1-1; v_gene: TRBV12-3/TRBV12-4; abundance: -; CDR3aa: CASSSRTGGTEAFF; CDR3nt: TGTGCCAGCAGTTCGAGGACAGGAGGGACTGAAGCTTTCTTT
d_gene: -; j_gene: TRBJ1-1; v_gene: TRBV10-3; abundance: -; CDR3aa: CAISPSSGTMNTEAFF; CDR3nt: TGTGCCATATCTCCCTCCTCGGGAACCATGAACACTGAAGCTTTCTTT